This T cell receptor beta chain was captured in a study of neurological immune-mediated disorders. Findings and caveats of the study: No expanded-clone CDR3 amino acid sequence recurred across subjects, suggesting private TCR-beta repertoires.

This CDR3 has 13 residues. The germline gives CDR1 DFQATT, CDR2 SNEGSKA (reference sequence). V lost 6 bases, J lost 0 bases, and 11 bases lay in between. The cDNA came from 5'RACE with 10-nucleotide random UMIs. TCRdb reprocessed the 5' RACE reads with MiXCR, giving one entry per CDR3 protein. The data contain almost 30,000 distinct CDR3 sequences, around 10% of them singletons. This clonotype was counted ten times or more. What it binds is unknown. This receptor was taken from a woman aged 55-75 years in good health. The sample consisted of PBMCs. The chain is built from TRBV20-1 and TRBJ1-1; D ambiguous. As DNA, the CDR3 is TGCAGTGCCCGCGTGGTAGTGAACACTGAAGCTTTCTTT. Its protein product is CSARVVVNTEAFF.